The TCR beta chain described here comes from a study of blood T cell repertoires in COVID-19. Turning to the study itself: COVID-19 samples collected from the United States, Italy and Spain covered acute and convalescent phases.

Study processing details: How many nucleated cells were present was estimated from reference gene primer amplification. The method was immunoSEQ multiplex PCR; TCRdb's version includes in-frame clones alone and lacks a portion of them. D and trimming come from the DNA, and the V and J calls and clone size come from that table. Seen here are around 160,000 clones, around 90% observed once, and the top ten hold roughly 2.8%. CDR1 and CDR2 from the germline V gene are SNHLY and FYNNEI. The CDR3 runs to 16 residues. Trimming removed 7 bases from V and 4 bases from J; junction bases left unmatched: 15. The genes are TRBV2 and TRBJ1-1; 7 bases match TRBD1. This TCR was sampled from a man aged 55 to 70 with acute or convalescent COVID-19. The specimen was peripheral blood. The CDR3 region is CASKPPTGQVGTEAFF. The CDR3 nucleotides read TGTGCCAGCAAGCCCCCGACAGGACAGGTGGGCACTGAAGCTTTCTTT.